This T cell receptor (beta chain) was recorded in a study of regulatory T cells in long-lasting Graves disease. Indicated time point: newly diagnosed GD, antithyroid drugs for less than 3 months. Preparation of the TCR library used RNA extracted from PBMCs. In building TCR beta libraries, iRepertoire HTBI primers were used together with Arm-PCR of CDR3 regions. TCRdb reprocessed the multiplex PCR reads via MiXCR and lists one record per CDR3 protein. The top ten clones hold under 10% of a sample with about 540,000 distinct CDR3 sequences, roughly 13% of them seen once. There are 18 residues in the CDR3. CDR1 is SGHVS and CDR2 is FQNEAQ in the germline V gene. V was clipped by 1 base and J by 5 bases; unmatched bases: 7. In this sample, this clonotype turned up many times. This sample was shared with a second study, whose subject was T cells in Graves' hyperthyroidism and ophthalmopathy.

The TCR was taken from a young man with Graves disease. The gene calls are TRBV7-8 and TRBJ2-1; 14 nucleotides line up with TRBD2. The sequences come from peripheral blood mononuclear cells (PBMCs), collected at new diagnosis, from a patient treated with antithyroid drugs. CDR3 amino acids: CASSLVGLAGVPNNEQFF. The CDR3 DNA follows: TGTGCCAGCAGCTTAGTGGGACTAGCGGGAGTACCCAACAATGAGCAGTTCTTC.